This T cell receptor beta chain was obtained from a study of cytomegalovirus exposure and HLA in healthy donors. The CDR3 loop spans 11 amino acids. Germline V CDR1 and CDR2: MDHEN, SYDVKM. The V and J ends lost 6 bases and 5 bases respectively, with 5 bases between them. A multiplex PCR was run with 60 Vbeta primers and 13 Jbeta primers. The repertoire was sequenced with immunoSEQ multiplex PCR; TCRdb's copy has only in-frame clones and lacks some. The data show some 85,000 clones, about 78% seen once. On this clone: Its antigen is undetermined.

Broader study findings: Across all donors, roughly uniform sequencing depth was an assumption of the presence/absence analyses. Relative to the approximately 670-donor mean, N-insertions were reportedly fewer in an Asian-associated ancestry cluster in a later analysis. In an earlier analysis, most TCR beta V segments were productive about 90% or about 30% of the time.

The sequenced material came from PBMCs. The chain recombines TRBV28 with TRBJ1-5; no definite D call. This sequence originates from a man younger than 30 in good health and CMV-seropositive. The CDR3 bases are TGTGCCAGCAGAACGGATCAGCCCCAGCATTTT. Residues: CASRTDQPQHF.